This is a list of T cell receptor beta chains from one sample in a study of blood T cell repertoires in COVID-19. Only in-frame clones appear in the TCRdb table, and some are missing; sequencing was by immunoSEQ multiplex PCR. Here the sample spans about 260,000 clones, 80% to 90% being singletons. Source material: peripheral blood. Receptor source: a woman aged 50 to 65 with acute or convalescent COVID-19. Both conserved end residues are part of each CDR3. The D gene is left open where the match is weak. Clone sizes are given selectively: once, few, many, or a class where the clone is expanded.

j_call clone_size v_call d_call cdr3_aa cdr3_nt
TRBJ2-2 few TRBV11-2 . CASRGYRMGTGELFF TGTGCCAGCAGAGGATACAGGATGGGCACCGGGGAGCTGTTTTTT
TRBJ1-1 . TRBV24-1 . CATRGGATEAFF TGTGCCACCAGAGGGGGGGCCACTGAAGCTTTCTTT
TRBJ2-7 once TRBV9 TRBD2 CASSAHPGTRNTYEQYF TGTGCCAGCAGCGCTCACCCCGGGACTAGGAACACCTACGAGCAGTACTTC
TRBJ1-1 . TRBV6-5 TRBD1 CASSWTGDKAFF TGTGCCAGCAGTTGGACAGGGGATAAAGCTTTCTTT
TRBJ1-4 . TRBV28 TRBD1 CASSLGTGVDEKLFF TGTGCCAGCAGTTTAGGGACAGGGGTCGATGAAAAACTGTTTTTT
TRBJ2-3 . TRBV19 . CASSSLSGSDTQYF TGTGCCAGTAGTTCCCTCTCAGGGTCAGATACGCAGTATTTT
TRBJ2-5 . TRBV3-1/TRBV3-2 TRBD2 CASSPEASGEFRQETQYF TGTGCCAGCAGCCCAGAGGCTAGCGGGGAGTTCCGGCAAGAGACCCAGTACTTC
TRBJ2-3 . TRBV19 TRBD1 CASSIRGTGYASGTDTQYF TGTGCCAGTAGTATCAGGGGGACAGGGTATGCTAGCGGCACAGATACGCAGTATTTT
TRBJ1-4 few TRBV4-1 . CASSQAQALIEKLFF TGCGCCAGCAGCCAAGCCCAGGCCTTAATCGAAAAACTGTTTTTT
TRBJ2-7 . TRBV4-2 . CASSLRDSAYEQYF TGTGCCAGCAGCCTCCGGGACTCTGCCTACGAGCAGTACTTC
TRBJ1-1 . TRBV29-1 . CSVAGGGGWDTEAFF TGCAGCGTTGCGGGGGGAGGGGGATGGGACACTGAAGCTTTCTTT
TRBJ2-5 once TRBV5-1 TRBD1 CASSPTGGKETQYF TGCGCCAGCAGTCCGACAGGGGGAAAAGAGACCCAGTACTTC
TRBJ2-5 . TRBV5-1 . CASSRSDGGGETQYF TGCGCCAGCAGCCGGTCGGACGGCGGAGGGGAGACCCAGTACTTC
TRBJ1-6 . TRBV30 . CAWSSGENSPLHF TGTGCCTGGAGCTCAGGGGAGAATTCACCCCTCCACTTT
TRBJ2-1 . TRBV9 TRBD2 CASTQLAGGYNEQFF TGTGCCAGCACCCAACTAGCGGGGGGGTACAATGAGCAGTTCTTC
TRBJ2-7 . TRBV19 . CASSISGSSYEQYF TGTGCCAGTAGTATTTCGGGGAGCAGCTACGAGCAGTACTTC
TRBJ2-1 . TRBV24-1 . CATKIEGSSYNEQFF TGTGCCACTAAGATAGAAGGGAGCTCCTACAATGAGCAGTTCTTC
TRBJ1-2 . TRBV5-1 . CASSLGGGNYGYTF TGCGCCAGCAGCTTGGGAGGGGGTAACTATGGCTACACCTTC
TRBJ1-4 . TRBV4-2 . CASSQDRQANEKLFF TGTGCCAGCAGCCAAGATCGTCAGGCTAATGAAAAACTGTTTTTT
TRBJ2-7 once TRBV7-2 TRBD1 CASSLGTGLHEQYF TGTGCCAGCAGCTTAGGGACAGGGCTCCACGAGCAGTACTTC
TRBJ2-5 . TRBV12-5 . CASGFDWQETQYF TGTGCTAGTGGTTTCGACTGGCAAGAGACCCAGTACTTC
TRBJ2-5 . TRBV5-6 TRBD1 CASSFGTGKETQYF TGTGCCAGCAGCTTCGGGACAGGGAAGGAGACCCAGTACTTC
TRBJ1-1 . TRBV18 . CASSPAAGVNTEAFF TGTGCCAGCTCACCAGCGGCGGGGGTGAACACTGAAGCTTTCTTT
TRBJ2-2 . TRBV5-5 TRBD2 CASSLGVAGGPGELFF TGTGCCAGCAGCTTAGGCGTAGCGGGAGGTCCCGGGGAGCTGTTTTTT
TRBJ2-5 . TRBV27 . CASSGGWTQYF TGTGCCAGCAGTGGGGGGTGGACCCAGTACTTC
TRBJ2-1 . TRBV11-2 . CASSFSGNEQFF TGTGCCAGCAGCTTTTCAGGCAATGAGCAGTTCTTC
TRBJ2-1 . TRBV9 TRBD2 CASSVGRGTRNNEQFF TGTGCCAGCAGCGTTGGAAGGGGGACTAGGAACAATGAGCAGTTCTTC
TRBJ2-7 . TRBV3-1/TRBV3-2 . CASSQGGTAAEQYF TGTGCCAGCAGCCAAGGCGGGACAGCCGCCGAGCAGTACTTC
TRBJ1-5 once TRBV10-3 TRBD1 CAIRGTGDQPQHF TGTGCCATCAGGGGGACAGGGGATCAGCCCCAGCATTTT
TRBJ1-1 . TRBV7-8 . CASSPTGNTEAFF TGTGCCAGCAGTCCTACAGGGAACACTGAAGCTTTCTTT
TRBJ1-1 . TRBV19 TRBD1 CASSLSGTGITEAFF TGTGCCAGTAGCCTGTCCGGGACAGGGATCACTGAAGCTTTCTTT
TRBJ1-5 once TRBV15 TRBD1 CATSRKSGTGGRNQPQHF TGTGCCACCAGCAGAAAGTCCGGGACAGGGGGCCGCAATCAGCCCCAGCATTTT
TRBJ1-5 few TRBV19 . CASSTPGVNQPQHF TGTGCCAGTAGTACCCCAGGGGTCAATCAGCCCCAGCATTTT
TRBJ2-3 . TRBV28 TRBD1 CASSPRTGLSTDTQYF TGTGCCAGCAGTCCAAGGACAGGGCTTAGCACAGATACGCAGTATTTT
TRBJ2-2 . TRBV7-2 . CASSVTVTTGELFF TGTGCCAGCAGCGTGACAGTTACCACCGGGGAGCTGTTTTTT
TRBJ1-1 few TRBV19 . CASRTRRQTSNTEAFF TGTGCCAGTAGGACTAGACGACAGACCTCGAACACTGAAGCTTTCTTT
TRBJ2-1 . TRBV7-7 TRBD2 CASSYRTSPLDEQFF TGTGCTAGCAGTTATCGGACTAGTCCCCTCGATGAGCAGTTCTTC
TRBJ2-1 . TRBV19 . CASSIVAVSYNEQFF TGTGCCAGTAGTATAGTAGCGGTCTCCTACAATGAGCAGTTCTTC
TRBJ2-2 . TRBV5-1 . CASSLEGIGELFF TGCGCCAGCAGCTTGGAGGGGATCGGGGAGCTGTTTTTT
TRBJ2-2 once TRBV10-3 TRBD1 CAITGTGSTGELFF TGTGCCATTACCGGGACAGGGAGTACCGGGGAGCTGTTTTTT
TRBJ2-4 . TRBV7-2 . CASSLVTSKGGIQYF TGTGCCAGCAGCTTAGTTACTTCGAAAGGCGGCATTCAGTACTTC
TRBJ1-1 . TRBV5-1 . CASSLQVVGNTEAFF TGCGCCAGCAGCTTACAGGTAGTTGGAAACACTGAAGCTTTCTTT
TRBJ1-5 . TRBV30 . CAWKRVGEQPQHF TGTGCCTGGAAGAGGGTTGGGGAACAGCCCCAGCATTTT
TRBJ2-1 . TRBV3-1/TRBV3-2 TRBD2 CASSQTSVGSYNEQFF TGTGCCAGCAGCCAGACTAGCGTCGGCTCCTACAATGAGCAGTTCTTC
TRBJ1-6 . TRBV5-4 TRBD1 CASSLQGEDSPLHF TGTGCCAGCAGCCTACAGGGGGAGGATTCACCCCTCCACTTT
TRBJ1-1 . TRBV29-1 . CSVEEQAMNTEAFF TGCAGCGTTGAAGAACAGGCCATGAACACTGAAGCTTTCTTT
TRBJ2-7 medium-sized TRBV18 . CASSPPRTNSYEQYF TGTGCCAGCTCACCACCCCGAACTAACTCCTACGAGCAGTACTTC